The clone carrying this TCR beta chain showed up many times. The source of the sample is a study of T cell repertoires in breast cancer. For the study at large: On average each sample gave about 500,000 sequences, approximately 10 reads per cell.

The CDR3 loop spans 12 amino acids. CDR1 and CDR2 from the germline V gene are DFQATT and SNEGSKA (reference sequence). Trimming removed 3 bases from V and 3 bases from J, with 8 bases in between. Unpaired genes were suppressed by blocking oligonucleotides during a second nested PCR. TCRdb redid the calling of the emulsion pairing reads with MiXCR, one entry per CDR3 protein. The repertoire consists of roughly 40,000 distinct CDR3 sequences, with 45% to 50% occurring once and the leading ten covering around 60%. An expanded emulsion RT-PCR with primers for all TCR V genes paired CD8+ T cell chains. Sequencing was performed on CD8+ T cells. The TCR comes from a pool of human donors with breast cancer or a healthy control (not recorded which). The V call is TRBV20-1, the J call TRBJ1-1; tentatively, D is TRBD1 (5 bases). CDR3 amino acids: CSARDTDTEAFF. CDR3 DNA sequence: TGCAGTGCTAGGGACACGGACACTGAAGCTTTCTTT.